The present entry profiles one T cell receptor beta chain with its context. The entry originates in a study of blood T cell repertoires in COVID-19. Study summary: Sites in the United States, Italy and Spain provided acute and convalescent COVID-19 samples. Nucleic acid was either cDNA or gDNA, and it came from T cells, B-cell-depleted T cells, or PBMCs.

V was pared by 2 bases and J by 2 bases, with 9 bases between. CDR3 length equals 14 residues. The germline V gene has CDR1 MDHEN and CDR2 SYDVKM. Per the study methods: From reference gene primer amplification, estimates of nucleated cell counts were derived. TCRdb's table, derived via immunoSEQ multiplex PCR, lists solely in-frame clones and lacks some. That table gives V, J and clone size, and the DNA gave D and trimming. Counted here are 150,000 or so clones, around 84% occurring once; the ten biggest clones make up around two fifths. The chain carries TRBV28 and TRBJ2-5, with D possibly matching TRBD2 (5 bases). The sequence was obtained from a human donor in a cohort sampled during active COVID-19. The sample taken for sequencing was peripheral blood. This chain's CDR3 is CASSLPRRQETQYF. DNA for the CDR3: TGTGCCAGCAGTTTACCTAGGAGGCAAGAGACCCAGTACTTC.